The present T cell receptor (beta chain) was sequenced within a study of T cells in Graves' hyperthyroidism and ophthalmopathy. Overall study results and limits: Stable hyperthyroidism was separated from ophthalmopathy by a model based on 13 V-J features.

Patients between 18 and 65 years old had hyperthyroidism, newly diagnosed and lasting under 2 months. Researchers barred patients who had uncontrolled infection, other autoimmune disease, pregnancy or lactation. Amplified TCR beta CDR3 regions derived from RNA transcripts. The study used the HTBI primer set for a first-round RT-PCR of the TCR CDR3. MiXCR was run by TCRdb on the multiplex PCR reads, yielding one entry per CDR3 protein. The sample comprises roughly 400,000 distinct CDR3 sequences, around a sixth of which are singletons, and around a quarter rests with the top ten. This clonotype was counted a few times. Its antigen is unidentified. V shed 4 bases and J 5 bases; nucleotides not matched to a gene: 6. Germline V CDR1 and CDR2: SGHRS, YFSETQ. The CDR3 totals 16 residues.

This clonotype was sampled from a woman younger than 35 with Graves' hyperthyroidism that later progressed to Graves' ophthalmopathy. Material for sequencing was blood. The chain links TRBV5-1 to TRBJ2-3, with 14 nucleotides matching TRBD2. CDR3 in amino acids: CASSPGLAGEGDTQYF. The CDR3 DNA is TGCGCCAGCAGCCCGGGACTAGCGGGAGAGGGAGATACGCAGTATTTT.